This TCR beta chain was found in a study of identical twins. Unique molecular identifiers were present on the cDNA, which also gained a universal primer site by template switching. TCRdb re-analysed the 5' RACE reads in MiXCR, keeping a single row per CDR3 protein. The sample carries 200,000 to 250,000 distinct CDR3 sequences, about 10% recorded once. Study-wide points: Not following the same donors, the study drew its conclusions from cross-sectional statistical analysis. Twins showed weaker excess sharing in their beta out-of-frame sequences.

As concerns this clonotype: The antigen is unknown.

J was trimmed by 0 bases and V by 4 bases; bases with no gene match: 7. The CDR3 sequence is 15 residues long. Looked up from germline, CDR1 is GTSNPN and CDR2 is SVGIG (reference sequence). Sequencing was carried out using memory T cells sorted from blood. V and J are TRBV30 and TRBJ2-5; TRBD1 matches at 8 bases. The receptor was derived from a man aged 50-60 years in good health. The CDR3 bases are TGTGCCTGGAACTTAGGACAGGGCTACCAAGAGACCCAGTACTTC. Translation gives CAWNLGQGYQETQYF.